This paragraph reports one TCR beta chain. The treatment is: roughly 18 received Ad26.COV2.S at low or high dose, single or two shots; about 5 received placebo; per-sample allocation not given. Material that was analyzed had been drawn on day 63 after the first vaccine or placebo injection. This specimen comes from a study of Ad26.COV2.S vaccination and SARS-CoV-2 variants. Germline V gene lookup returns CDR1 SGHDT and CDR2 YYEEEE. This CDR3 has 13 residues. Trimming left V 4 bases short and J 7 bases short, with 14 bases between. Profiling relied on immunoSEQ multiplex PCR, and the TCRdb table lists in-frame clones only, not all of them. The repertoire holds approximately 280,000 clones, about 89% seen once, with around 3% in the top ten.

This chain uses TRBV5-6 with TRBJ1-2; possibly TRBD1 for D (5 bases). The receptor comes from a person between 18 and 60 years old who received the Ad26.COV2.S COVID-19 vaccine or a placebo. The sample in question was peripheral blood, obtained in a trial of Ad26.COV2.S vaccine versus placebo. CDR3 coding DNA: TGTGCCAGCAGCCTGTACGGGGGAGCTGGCTACACCTTC. Its translation: CASSLYGGAGYTF.